This passage covers 19 T cell receptor beta chains from one sample sequenced in a study of blood T cell repertoires in COVID-19. Sequencing used immunoSEQ multiplex PCR; TCRdb keeps in-frame clones, though not all of them. The sample consists of approximately 300,000 clones, just under 90% of them appearing once. The sample taken for sequencing was peripheral blood. Receptors originate from a woman under 40 with COVID-19, enrolled during active disease.

This chain links TRBV19 with TRBJ1-6, with TRBD1 as a possible D gene (5 bases). CDR1 and CDR2 (germline): LNHDA, SQIVND (reference sequence). The V and J ends lost 3 bases and 6 bases respectively, with 15 bases between them. The CDR3 spans 16 residues. In DNA, the CDR3 is TGTGCCAGTAGTATTTCCGACGCAGGGTCTAATTCACCCCTCCACTTT. Its translation is CASSISDAGSNSPLHF.

This clone came up once. This chain joins TRBV4-1 and TRBJ2-4; 7 bases align to TRBD1. Per the germline V gene, CDR1 is MGHRA and CDR2 is YSYEKL. The CDR3 covers 14 residues. Unmatched junction bases numbered 0, after V lost 3 bases and J lost 1 base. The CDR3 DNA is TGCGCCAGCAGCCAGACAGGGGCCAAAAACATTCAGTACTTC. Translating gives CASSQTGAKNIQYF.

This clone was detected only once. J is TRBJ2-6 and V is TRBV28; maybe TRBD2 (5 bases). The CDR3 spans 14 residues. Trimming shortened V by 4 bases and J by 12 bases, and 16 bases separated the two germline ends. Germline-derived CDR1 and CDR2 are MDHEN and SYDVKM. CDR3 nucleotides: TGTGCCAGCAGTTCGCCGGGGTTCCGTCCCGTCCTGACTTTC. Protein sequence: CASSSPGFRPVLTF.

The CDR3 region has the DNA TGTGCCACCAGTGACCCCAGGACAGGGGCTGGAAACACCATATATTTT. Translating it yields CATSDPRTGAGNTIYF. The rearrangement links TRBV24-1 to TRBJ1-3; 9 bases match TRBD1. CDR1 is KGHDR, CDR2 SFDVKD, per germline. With 4 bases clipped from V and 2 bases from J, the junction kept 5 bases outside the gene matches. The CDR3 is 16 amino acids.

The chain has TRBV10-2 and TRBJ1-2; a weak D match, TRBD1 (6 bases). Germline CDR1 WSHSY, CDR2 SAAADI. V lost 3 bases to trimming and J lost 8 bases, with 10 bases between them. The CDR3 has 12 residues. In nucleotides, the CDR3 is TGCGCCAGCAGTGATCAGGGGTGGGGCTACACCTTC. This translates into CASSDQGWGYTF.

The chain is built from TRBV7-2 and TRBJ1-2; D remains unclear. This CDR3 comprises 14 residues. V was trimmed by 5 bases and J by 4 bases, leaving 14 bases between them. The germline V gene has CDR1 SGHTA and CDR2 FQGNSA. The CDR3: CASSATRLGYGYTF. In DNA, the CDR3 is TGTGCCAGCAGCGCAACGAGGTTGGGCTATGGCTACACCTTC.

This clone was counted only a few times. V is TRBV2 and J is TRBJ2-1; TRBD2 aligns across 12 bases. The trim removed 7 bases at V and 1 base at J, leaving 5 bases unmatched. CDR1 is SNHLY and CDR2 is FYNNEI in the germline V gene. This CDR3 has 16 amino acids. CDR3: CASNPTSGGSYNEQFF. CDR3 sequence (DNA): TGTGCCAGCAACCCGACTAGCGGGGGTTCCTACAATGAGCAGTTCTTC. Filled out from reference TRBV2 and TRBJ2-1, the complete variable domain reads EPEVTQTPSHQVTQMGQEVILRCVPISNHLYFYWYRQILGQKVEFLVSFYNNEISEKSEIFDDQFSVERPDGSNFTLKIRSTKLEDSAMYFCASNPTSGGSYNEQFFGPGTRLTVL.

CDR3 protein: CASRTRQGVVGNTIYF. The CDR3, as DNA: TGTGCCAGCAGGACTCGACAGGGGGTGGTTGGAAACACCATATATTTT. The chain uses TRBV2 and TRBJ1-3; 9 bases are shared with TRBD1. The CDR3 covers 16 residues. Trimming took 6 bases from V and 3 from J; bases not matched to a gene: 9. Germline V lookup: CDR1 SNHLY, CDR2 FYNNEI.

Of note for this clone: This sample includes further DNA sequences coding for the same CDR3. The chain has TRBV5-1 and TRBJ1-2; D ambiguous. V was clipped by 0 bases and J by 0 bases, with 6 bases between them. This CDR3 spans 14 amino acids. Germline lookup yields CDR1 SGHRS and CDR2 YFSETQ. CDR3 in amino acids: CASSLDRANYGYTF. In DNA form, the CDR3 reads TGCGCCAGCAGCTTGGACAGAGCTAACTATGGCTACACCTTC.

CDR3 in DNA: TGTGCCAGCAGAGACACAGGGGGCACTGAAGCTTTCTTT. It encodes CASRDTGGTEAFF. This chain joins TRBV6-4 and TRBJ1-1, with 8 bases identical to TRBD1. CDR1 is MRHNA and CDR2 is SNTAGT in the germline V gene. Trimming at V came to 6 bases and at J to 4 bases, leaving 4 bases not matched to a gene. This CDR3 region has 13 residues.

V gene TRBV19 combines with J gene TRBJ2-2; no firm D call. This CDR3 contains 13 residues. Trimming removed 9 bases from V and 1 base from J, with 9 bases in between. Germline CDR1 and CDR2: LNHDA and SQIVND (reference sequence). The CDR3 region has the DNA TGTGCCAGCGCCAAGAGGAACACCGGGGAGCTGTTTTTT. It codes for CASAKRNTGELFF.

The chain has TRBV7-8 and TRBJ1-1; 8 bases align to TRBD1. The germline CDR1 and CDR2 sequences are SGHVS and FQNEAQ. The CDR3 is 15 residues long. V lost 0 bases and J lost 5; bases outside the gene matches: 5. The CDR3 DNA reads TGTGCCAGCAGCTTAGCGGGACAGGCGTCTACTGAAGCTTTCTTT. This gives the protein CASSLAGQASTEAFF.

The CDR3 is CASSPDTYNEQFF. DNA of the CDR3: TGTGCCAGCAGTCCGGACACCTACAATGAGCAGTTCTTC. V usage is TRBV6-2 or TRBV6-3 and J usage is TRBJ2-1, with D possibly TRBD1 on 5 matching bases. V lost 5 bases, J lost 2 bases, and 7 bases lay in between. The CDR3 sequence is 13 residues long. Germline-derived CDR1 and CDR2 are MNHEY and SVGEGT.

The chain combines TRBV11-3 with TRBJ1-2; TRBD1 matches at 7 bases. Germline trimming cut 4 bases from V and 2 bases from J; bases unmatched to any gene: 4. The CDR3 extends over 14 amino acids. The germline gives CDR1 SGHNT, CDR2 YENEEA. The DNA of the CDR3 is TGTGCCAGCAGCTCCCGGACAGGAAACTATGGCTACACCTTC. Its translation: CASSSRTGNYGYTF.

The chain links TRBV7-9 to TRBJ1-5; perhaps TRBD1 as D (6 bases). Germline V gene sequence: CDR1 SEHNR, CDR2 FQNEAQ (reference sequence). The V end was cut by 4 bases, the J end by 6 bases, with 7 bases between. The CDR3 consists of 12 residues. As DNA, the CDR3 is TGTGCCAGCAGCTCAGGGGTTCAGCCCCAGCATTTT. This translates into CASSSGVQPQHF.

The rearrangement joins TRBV13 to TRBJ1-4; 7 bases are shared with TRBD1. Germline-derived CDR1 and CDR2 are PRHDT and FYEKMQ (reference sequence). The CDR3 extends over 15 amino acids. Losses at the gene ends were 6 bases for V and 7 bases for J; bases not matched to a gene: 11. CDR3 nucleotide sequence: TGTGCCAGCAGGGCTACAGGGGACCCTCCTGAAAAACTGTTTTTT. It specifies CASRATGDPPEKLFF.

The CDR3 nucleotides read TGTGCCAGCAGCCCCTGGACAGCAATGAACACTGAAGCTTTCTTT. Encoded protein: CASSPWTAMNTEAFF. The rearrangement links TRBV5-5 to TRBJ1-1; possibly TRBD1 for D (6 bases). The CDR3 sequence is 15 residues long. Trimming left V 4 bases short and J 0 bases short, with 13 bases between. From germline, CDR1 is SGHKS and CDR2 YYEKEE (reference sequence).

In regard to this clone: Additional DNA sequences in this sample encode the identical CDR3. For the CDR3, the DNA is TGTGCCAGCAGTGAGCTGGGGCGCGGTTATGGCTACACCTTC. It encodes CASSELGRGYGYTF. The chain is built from TRBV2 and TRBJ1-2, with D perhaps TRBD1 (5 bases). The CDR3 extends over 14 amino acids. Per germline, CDR1 SNHLY and CDR2 FYNNEI. Trimming shortened V by 3 bases and J by 5 bases, and 13 bases separated the two germline ends.

J is TRBJ2-5 and V is TRBV3-1 (or the pseudogene TRBV3-2); TRBD2 might be the D (6 bases). Germline V gene data show CDR1 as LGHDT and CDR2 as YNNKEL (reference sequence). CDR3 size: 15 residues. V lost 4 bases, J lost 1 base, and 13 bases lay in between. The chain's CDR3 is CASSPRDSIQETQYF. CDR3 bases: TGTGCCAGCAGCCCCCGGGACTCGATCCAAGAGACCCAGTACTTC.